The T cell receptor beta chain under discussion was sequenced for a study of CDR3 diversity in severe acne. Trimming removed 4 bases from V and 4 bases from J, with 11 bases in between. The CDR3 covers 14 residues. Germline CDR1 SQVTM, CDR2 ANQGSEA. One entry per CDR3 protein, called by TCRdb with MiXCR from the PCR reads. The sample contains 97,000 or so distinct CDR3 sequences, about half of which appear only once. The genes are TRBV29-1 and TRBJ2-6; possible D gene TRBD2, 6 bases. Sequenced sample: blood. The sequence derives from a male donor with acne. The CDR3 DNA reads as TGCAGCGTTGGCGGGACGCGCGGGGCCAACGTCCTGACTTTC. It translates to CSVGGTRGANVLTF.